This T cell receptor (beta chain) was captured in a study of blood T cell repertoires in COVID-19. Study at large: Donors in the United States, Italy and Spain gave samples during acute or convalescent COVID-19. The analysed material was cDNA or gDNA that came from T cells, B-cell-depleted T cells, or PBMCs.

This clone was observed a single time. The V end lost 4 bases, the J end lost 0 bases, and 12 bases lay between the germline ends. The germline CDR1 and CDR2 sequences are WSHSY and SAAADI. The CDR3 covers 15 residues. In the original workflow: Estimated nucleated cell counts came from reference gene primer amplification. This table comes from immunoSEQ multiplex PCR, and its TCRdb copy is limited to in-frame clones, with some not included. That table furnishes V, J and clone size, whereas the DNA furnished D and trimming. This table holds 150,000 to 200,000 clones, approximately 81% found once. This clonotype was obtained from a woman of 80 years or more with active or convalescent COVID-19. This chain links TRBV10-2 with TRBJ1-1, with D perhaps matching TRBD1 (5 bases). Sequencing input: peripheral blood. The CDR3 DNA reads TGCGCCAGCAGTGGAAATGGGGGGATGAACACTGAAGCTTTCTTT. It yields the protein CASSGNGGMNTEAFF.